What follows describes a single T cell receptor (beta chain). Its antigen is unidentified. No patient escaped relapse after autologous stem cell transplantation, and brentuximab vedotin exposure varied. Produced via immunoSEQ multiplex PCR; TCRdb's table is partial and in-frame only. Among roughly 42,000 clones listed, 76% were seen once. The data stem from a study of PD-1 blockade in classical Hodgkin lymphoma. Study results and limitations: Newly diagnosed patients had baseline TCR diversity that was reportedly lower than that of healthy donors. It was CD4+ TCR diversity, not CD8+, that rose significantly by C4D1. Patients with a complete response exhibited baseline diversity comparable to newly diagnosed patients.

CDR3 size: 16 residues. Germline CDR1 SGHAT, CDR2 FQNNGV. With 1 base clipped from V and 7 bases from J, the junction kept 5 bases outside the gene matches. The J gene is TRBJ2-2, the V gene TRBV11-2; 11 bases agree with TRBD2. The TCR sequence derives from a human donor with classical Hodgkin lymphoma. The sequences come from peripheral blood mononuclear cells (PBMCs), collected at baseline. Written as DNA, the CDR3 is TGTGCCAGCAGCTTAGTGACTAGCGGGGCGGGCGGGGAGCTGTTTTTT. This sequence encodes CASSLVTSGAGGELFF.